This TCR beta chain derives from a study of regulatory T cells in long-lasting Graves disease. Libraries of TCR beta came from iRepertoire HTBI primers plus Arm-PCR of CDR3 regions. Each CDR3 protein is one row after TCRdb ran MiXCR on the multiplex PCR reads. This sample has 300,000 to 500,000 distinct CDR3 sequences, with around 21% found just once. As for time point: persistent/refractory GD, antithyroid drugs over 5 years with positive TRAb. There was RNA extracted from PBMCs, and the TCR library was made from it. The junction had 7 bases not matched to a gene; V was cut back by 5 bases and J by 3 bases. CDR1 and CDR2 (germline): SGHTA, FQGNSA. The CDR3 sequence is 14 residues long. A remark on this clonotype: As yet, its antigen is unknown.

Findings of the study overall: With persistent disease, TRBV28, TRBJ1-2 and TRBJ2-5 were the favored segments.

The specimen comprised peripheral blood mononuclear cells (PBMCs), sampled when the disease was refractory, from a patient treated with antithyroid drugs. This clonotype was obtained from a female donor with Graves disease. J is TRBJ2-7 and V is TRBV7-2, with 7 bases matching TRBD2. In DNA, the CDR3 is TGTGCCAGCAGCGGACCCCCTAGCGGCTACGAGCAGTACTTC. Its translation: CASSGPPSGYEQYF.